This TCR beta chain derives from a study of shared clonotypes between healthy human individuals. Study-wide findings and caveats: Naive subsets usually exceeded memory subsets in estimated richness. Naive CD4 clonotypes were shared across several donors at roughly 5.3%. Clonotype sharing among donors, it was expected, would be affected by sequencing depth.

Positive CCR7 selection of CD45RO-negative cells yielded the naive CD8 cells, and terminally differentiated effector memory CD45RA+ cells were excluded. CDR1 and CDR2 from the germline V gene are SQVTM and ANQGSEA. V lost 6 bases and J lost 2, with 14 bases in between. The CDR3 runs to 14 residues. Genomic DNA per cell subset filled all wells of several immunoSEQ plates. Profiling relied on immunoSEQ multiplex PCR, and the TCRdb table lists in-frame clones only, not all of them. Here the sample spans approximately 2,200,000 clones, 90% to 95% being singletons. On this clone: The antigen is unknown.

The source material was naive CD8+ T cells from PBMCs. The chain recombines TRBV29-1 with TRBJ2-1; D not certain. The receptor was derived from a man younger than 30 in good health. Some clones in this sample may be carry-over from other donors' samples. The CDR3 spells CSVVSPEAYNEQFF. The CDR3 bases are TGCAGCGTCGTAAGCCCCGAGGCCTACAATGAGCAGTTCTTC.